This paragraph covers one T cell receptor beta chain sequence. The antigen is unknown. The sample comes from a study of blood T cells in healthy people across ages. About the research overall: Capture by template switching was about one barcoded beta molecule per two T cells. Points from the study as a whole: Significant beta diversity loss was already apparent by age approximately 42, declining roughly linearly.

RNA extraction gave at least 5 micrograms of total RNA per sample. The use of a sample-barcoded 5' primer and a J-beta primer mix characterized a second PCR of roughly 6 to 11 cycles. Each cDNA molecule carried a tag from a template-switch adaptor that contained 12 random nucleotides. TCRdb reprocessed the 5' RACE reads with MiXCR, giving one entry per CDR3 protein. The table lists about 570,000 distinct CDR3 sequences, approximately 25% of them singletons, with under 20% in the top ten. Deletions cut 6 bases from V and 5 bases from J, with 8 bases between. The CDR3 sequence is 12 residues long. Germline V gene lookup returns CDR1 MNHNY and CDR2 SVGAGI (reference sequence).

The source material was blood. This TCR was recovered from a woman in her 70s in good health. The J gene is TRBJ1-5, the V gene TRBV6-6, with a possible D match to TRBD1 (6 bases). The CDR3 DNA is TGTGCCAGCAGGGGGGGGCATCAGCCCCAGCATTTT. This codes for CASRGGHQPQHF.